Listed below are T cell receptor beta chains from one sample, sequenced in a study of control samples from healthy donors and cancer patients. TCRdb's copy holds only in-frame clones and misses some; the assay was immunoSEQ multiplex PCR. The sample records some 120,000 clones, around 86% being singletons. The sequencing sample was made of blood. These receptors originate from a man aged 40-55 years in good health. Both conserved end residues are part of each CDR3. The order of the fields is clone size, V gene, D gene, J gene, CDR3 DNA, CDR3 protein. D genes are given only for firm matches. The listing skips clone size in some rows; elsewhere it reads once, few, many or a size class.

clone size: .
V gene: TRBV28
D gene: TRBD1
J gene: TRBJ1-2
CDR3 DNA: TGTGCCAGCAGTTTACCTCGGACAGGGAACTATGGCTACACCTTC
CDR3 protein: CASSLPRTGNYGYTF

clone size: .
V gene: TRBV7-2
D gene: .
J gene: TRBJ1-5
CDR3 DNA: TGTGCCAGCAGCGAATCGTGGGGACCTAATCAGCCCCAGCATTTT
CDR3 protein: CASSESWGPNQPQHF

clone size: .
V gene: TRBV3-1/TRBV3-2
D gene: .
J gene: TRBJ1-2
CDR3 DNA: TGTGCCAGCAGCACTCATTCGGGACCGATCCGGGAGGGCTACACCTTC
CDR3 protein: CASSTHSGPIREGYTF

clone size: .
V gene: TRBV19
D gene: .
J gene: TRBJ1-5
CDR3 DNA: TGTGCCAGTAGTATCGGCAGGGGCAATCAGCCCCAGCATTTT
CDR3 protein: CASSIGRGNQPQHF

clone size: .
V gene: TRBV19
D gene: TRBD2
J gene: TRBJ2-1
CDR3 DNA: TGTGCCAGTAGTAGTATGTCCGGGACTAGTGCGAATGAGCAGTTCTTC
CDR3 protein: CASSSMSGTSANEQFF

clone size: .
V gene: TRBV6-5
D gene: TRBD1
J gene: TRBJ2-2
CDR3 DNA: TGTGCCAGCAGTTACGACAGGGAAACCGGGGAGCTGTTTTTT
CDR3 protein: CASSYDRETGELFF

clone size: .
V gene: TRBV19
D gene: TRBD1
J gene: TRBJ1-2
CDR3 DNA: TGTGCCAGTAGTACCTCAGGTACAGGGGATCGTGGCTACACCTTC
CDR3 protein: CASSTSGTGDRGYTF

clone size: .
V gene: TRBV7-9
D gene: .
J gene: TRBJ2-7
CDR3 DNA: TGTGCCAGCACCCCCCTCCACTCCTACGAGCAGTACTTC
CDR3 protein: CASTPLHSYEQYF

clone size: .
V gene: TRBV4-3
D gene: .
J gene: TRBJ2-3
CDR3 DNA: TGCGCCAGCAGCCAAGATGCGGCCACAGATACGCAGTATTTT
CDR3 protein: CASSQDAATDTQYF

clone size: .
V gene: TRBV18
D gene: .
J gene: TRBJ1-1
CDR3 DNA: TGTGCCAGCTCAACCCAAGGGATAGCTTTGAACACTGAAGCTTTCTTT
CDR3 protein: CASSTQGIALNTEAFF

clone size: .
V gene: TRBV2
D gene: .
J gene: TRBJ2-3
CDR3 DNA: TGTGCCAGCAGTTCCCATGCCGGGGGGCAGGTAGATACGCAGTATTTT
CDR3 protein: CASSSHAGGQVDTQYF

clone size: .
V gene: TRBV5-1
D gene: .
J gene: TRBJ1-1
CDR3 DNA: TGCGCCAGCAGCTTCACCCCGACAGGCCCGGTGAACACTGAAGCTTTCTTT
CDR3 protein: CASSFTPTGPVNTEAFF

clone size: .
V gene: TRBV6-6
D gene: .
J gene: TRBJ1-4
CDR3 DNA: TGTGCCAGCTCTGCCCCGGGAGTCGTTAATGAAAAACTGTTTTTT
CDR3 protein: CASSAPGVVNEKLFF

clone size: .
V gene: TRBV7-9
D gene: .
J gene: TRBJ1-1
CDR3 DNA: TGTGCCAGCAGCTTATCTGTACTGGGGGTGGCGAACACTGAAGCTTTCTTT
CDR3 protein: CASSLSVLGVANTEAFF

clone size: .
V gene: TRBV5-1
D gene: .
J gene: TRBJ2-3
CDR3 DNA: TGCGCCAGCAGCGCCGGGACGGGTGGATTCACAGATACGCAGTATTTT
CDR3 protein: CASSAGTGGFTDTQYF

clone size: .
V gene: TRBV7-8
D gene: .
J gene: TRBJ2-3
CDR3 DNA: TGTGCCAGCAGCTTAGATCACACAGATACGCAGTATTTT
CDR3 protein: CASSLDHTDTQYF

clone size: .
V gene: TRBV7-6
D gene: .
J gene: TRBJ2-3
CDR3 DNA: TGTGCCAGCAGCTTCAGTTATAGCACAGATACGCAGTATTTT
CDR3 protein: CASSFSYSTDTQYF

clone size: .
V gene: TRBV30
D gene: .
J gene: TRBJ1-2
CDR3 DNA: TGTGCCTGGATGGGCACAGGCGCCTCCAGCTATGGCTACACCTTC
CDR3 protein: CAWMGTGASSYGYTF

clone size: .
V gene: TRBV19
D gene: .
J gene: TRBJ2-1
CDR3 DNA: TGTGCCAGTAGTATCCTAGGGACTTCGGTGATCAATGAGCAGTTCTTC
CDR3 protein: CASSILGTSVINEQFF

clone size: once
V gene: TRBV2
D gene: .
J gene: TRBJ2-6
CDR3 DNA: TGTGCCAGCCTTCTAGGGTTTACTGGGGCCAACGTCCTGACTTTC
CDR3 protein: CASLLGFTGANVLTF

clone size: .
V gene: TRBV6-5
D gene: .
J gene: TRBJ2-7
CDR3 DNA: TGTGCCAGCAGCGACGCAGCCTACGAGCAGTACTTC
CDR3 protein: CASSDAAYEQYF

clone size: .
V gene: TRBV7-8
D gene: .
J gene: TRBJ2-1
CDR3 DNA: TGTGCCAGCAGCTTAAGGGGACAAGCCAGAGGTGAGCAGTTCTTC
CDR3 protein: CASSLRGQARGEQFF

clone size: .
V gene: TRBV12-5
D gene: TRBD2
J gene: TRBJ2-7
CDR3 DNA: TGTGCTAGTGGTTTGGCCACTAGCGGGGGTCTCTACGAGCAGTACTTC
CDR3 protein: CASGLATSGGLYEQYF

clone size: .
V gene: TRBV18
D gene: .
J gene: TRBJ1-2
CDR3 DNA: TGTGCCAGCTCACCGGGGCAGAACTATGGCTACACCTTC
CDR3 protein: CASSPGQNYGYTF

clone size: .
V gene: TRBV21-1
D gene: .
J gene: TRBJ2-2
CDR3 DNA: TGTGCCAGCAGCGGACGGGACAGAAAGAACACCGGGGAGCTGTTTTTT
CDR3 protein: CASSGRDRKNTGELFF

clone size: .
V gene: TRBV7-8
D gene: .
J gene: TRBJ2-5
CDR3 DNA: TGTGCCAGCAGCTCCCGCGACGGTCGGAGGGAGACCCAGTACTTC
CDR3 protein: CASSSRDGRRETQYF

clone size: few
V gene: TRBV3-1/TRBV3-2
D gene: TRBD1
J gene: TRBJ1-5
CDR3 DNA: TGTGCCAGCAGCACCGGGACAGGGAGCAATCAGCCCCAGCATTTT
CDR3 protein: CASSTGTGSNQPQHF

clone size: .
V gene: TRBV5-8
D gene: TRBD1
J gene: TRBJ2-2
CDR3 DNA: TGTGCCAGCAGCCGAGGACAGGGGACCGGGGAGCTGTTTTTT
CDR3 protein: CASSRGQGTGELFF

clone size: .
V gene: TRBV6-6
D gene: .
J gene: TRBJ2-7
CDR3 DNA: TGTGCCAGCCACCGGACGGCCTCCTACGAGCAGTACTTC
CDR3 protein: CASHRTASYEQYF

clone size: .
V gene: TRBV6-6
D gene: .
J gene: TRBJ2-7
CDR3 DNA: TGTGCCAGCAGTTACGGCGGGACGGTCCACGAGCAGTACTTC
CDR3 protein: CASSYGGTVHEQYF

clone size: .
V gene: TRBV2
D gene: .
J gene: TRBJ1-1
CDR3 DNA: TGTGCCACCGTGGGGACATACACTGAAGCTTTCTTT
CDR3 protein: CATVGTYTEAFF

clone size: .
V gene: TRBV7-2
D gene: .
J gene: TRBJ1-3
CDR3 DNA: TGTGCCAGCAGCTTAGCAGGGCGGTTTACAGCTACTGGAAACACCATATATTTT
CDR3 protein: CASSLAGRFTATGNTIYF

clone size: once
V gene: TRBV14
D gene: .
J gene: TRBJ1-3
CDR3 DNA: TGTGCCAGCAGCCAAGATATAAGGAGTGGAAACACCATATATTTT
CDR3 protein: CASSQDIRSGNTIYF

clone size: .
V gene: TRBV18
D gene: .
J gene: TRBJ1-1
CDR3 DNA: TGTGCCAGCTCTCACTCTCAAACGAACACTGAAGCTTTCTTT
CDR3 protein: CASSHSQTNTEAFF

clone size: few
V gene: TRBV5-1
D gene: .
J gene: TRBJ1-1
CDR3 DNA: TGCGCCAGCAGCTTGGTAGGGGCAGTGAACACTGAAGCTTTCTTT
CDR3 protein: CASSLVGAVNTEAFF

clone size: once
V gene: TRBV6-6
D gene: TRBD2
J gene: TRBJ2-7
CDR3 DNA: TGTGCCAGCACCCTAGCGGGGGACCCCTACGAGCAGTACTTC
CDR3 protein: CASTLAGDPYEQYF

clone size: .
V gene: TRBV7-2
D gene: .
J gene: TRBJ1-1
CDR3 DNA: TGTGCCAGCAGCTTAGATTTCTCCAGGGGAACTGAAGCTTTCTTT
CDR3 protein: CASSLDFSRGTEAFF